This record looks at one T cell receptor (beta chain) sequence and its context. What it recognizes is unknown. The blood was taken when hyperthyroidism was first diagnosed, before any ophthalmopathy symptoms showed up. The sample comes from a study of T cells in Graves' hyperthyroidism and ophthalmopathy. Turning to the study itself: Peripheral blood samples were taken at initial diagnosis, prior to any treatment.

CDR3 length equals 13 residues. The germline V gene has CDR1 SGHKS and CDR2 YYEKEE (reference sequence). Between the trimmed V and J ends, which lost 2 bases and 3 bases, there was a span of 9 bases. The CDR3 regions of TCR beta were amplified from RNA transcripts. First-round RT-PCR targeting the TCR CDR3 was performed with the HTBI primer set. Using its own MiXCR run on the multiplex PCR reads, TCRdb lists one record per CDR3 protein. The sample lists more than 250,000 distinct CDR3 sequences, about 15% occurring once. Study outcomes and limitations: Model predictions of ophthalmopathy came a median around 6.5 months before onset.

The TCR originated in a woman between 50 and 59 years old with Graves' hyperthyroidism that later progressed to Graves' ophthalmopathy. V gene TRBV5-5 combines with J gene TRBJ2-7; D might be TRBD2 (5 bases). Sequences were obtained from blood. CDR3 DNA sequence: TGTGCCAGCAGCTTCCTAGCCGTCTACGAGCAGTACTTC. Residues: CASSFLAVYEQYF.